The rows below give T cell receptor beta chains drawn from one sample of a study of blood T cell repertoires in COVID-19. TCRdb keeps only in-frame clones here, not all; method: immunoSEQ multiplex PCR. The sample lists about 400,000 clones; 88% were seen once. Sequencing was carried out using PBMCs or T cells enriched from blood (not recorded which). All receptors derive from a woman aged 35 to 49 with acute COVID-19. Each CDR3 is given with its conserved first and last residue. The order of the fields is D gene, J gene, clone size, V gene, CDR3 protein. D genes are given only for firm matches. Clone size is not always given. Where it is, it says once, few, many or a class for expanded clones.

>NA|TRBJ1-4|NA|TRBV5-8
CASSLGLLSTNEKLFF
>NA|TRBJ2-5|NA|TRBV13
CASSLGTGYYQETQYF
>NA|TRBJ1-5|NA|TRBV6-5
CASNDRGGSQPQHF
>TRBD2|TRBJ2-3|NA|TRBV29-1
CSVDQAGSDTQYF
>TRBD1|TRBJ1-2|NA|TRBV15
CATSTGTGAGYTF
>NA|TRBJ2-7|NA|TRBV6-2/TRBV6-3
CASSYMGEGGEQYF
>TRBD1|TRBJ2-3|NA|TRBV18
CASSSDRADTQYF
>TRBD1|TRBJ1-5|NA|TRBV6-5
CASSPGQGRQPQHF
>NA|TRBJ2-1|NA|TRBV12-5
CASGLPAAGYMFF
>TRBD1|TRBJ2-5|NA|TRBV6-1
CASSEALGFGQGETQYF
>TRBD2|TRBJ2-1|NA|TRBV6-5
CASTRSGGSYNEQFF
>TRBD2|TRBJ2-1|NA|TRBV4-1
CASSPSGRGSSYNEQFF
>TRBD1|TRBJ1-6|NA|TRBV27
CASSLSGAGGSYNSPLHF
>NA|TRBJ1-2|NA|TRBV3-1/TRBV3-2
CASSQDRVGVALSGYTF
>TRBD2|TRBJ2-2|NA|TRBV4-2
CASSQDVLAGATGELFF
>TRBD2|TRBJ2-1|few|TRBV5-1
CASSTGLASLNEQFF
>NA|TRBJ2-7|once|TRBV5-1
CASSSYLRGAFYEQYF
>NA|TRBJ1-2|NA|TRBV29-1
CSVVGLLANYGYTF
>NA|TRBJ1-3|once|TRBV12-3/TRBV12-4
CASSLSNTIYF
>TRBD1|TRBJ2-1|NA|TRBV10-3
CAISEPGQGASEQFF
>NA|TRBJ1-2|NA|TRBV28
CASSQTGTYYGYTF
>NA|TRBJ2-3|NA|TRBV5-1
CASSYLTGMLTDTQYF
>NA|TRBJ2-3|NA|TRBV27
CASSLYGGADTQYF
>NA|TRBJ1-2|NA|TRBV6-1
CASSEYRRFTPNYGYTF
>NA|TRBJ2-1|NA|TRBV20-1
CSAPFYNEQFF
>TRBD2|TRBJ2-3|NA|TRBV5-1
CASSLLGGTDTQYF
>TRBD2|TRBJ2-1|NA|TRBV7-9
CASSGGTYYNEQFF
>NA|TRBJ1-2|once|TRBV19
CASSIMDTYGYTF
>TRBD1|TRBJ2-1|NA|TRBV2
CASTRDRGSYNEQFF